The 23 T cell receptor beta chains below all came from one sample that was sequenced in a study of early T cells in non-severe SARS-CoV-2 infection (dated by TCRdb to about 2021). The method behind the library was 5' RACE. This sample was sequenced with a NextSeq 500. TCRdb passed the public sequencing reads through fastp at Q25 and MiXCR, retaining productive beta sequences. Every distinct CDR3 protein forms one entry, paired with its most common genes and DNA. Recorded for this sample are about 110,000 distinct CDR3 sequences; about an eighth of them occurred a single time. Less than 3.5% of the sample goes to the ten largest clones. Sample: whole blood. These receptor sequences come from an adult who was a healthcare worker with PCR-confirmed SARS-CoV-2 infection or an uninfected control (not recorded which).

This clonotype was detected a few times. The J gene is TRBJ2-5, the V gene TRBV20-1; D might be TRBD2 (6 bases). The germline V and J ends were trimmed by 5 bases and 0 bases, with 16 bases remaining between them. CDR1 is DFQATT, CDR2 SNEGSKA, per germline (reference sequence). CDR3 length equals 15 residues. The CDR3 sequence is CSARSLEGNQETQYF. The CDR3 region has the DNA TGCAGTGCTCGCTCCCTGGAGGGAAACCAAGAGACCCAGTACTTC.

This clonotype was recorded a few times. V gene TRBV29-1 combines with J gene TRBJ1-2; 10 bases are shared with TRBD1. The germline V gene encodes CDR1 SQVTM and CDR2 ANQGSEA. V shed 7 bases, J shed 4 bases, and the junction held 9 bases outside the gene matches. CDR3 size: 14 residues. The CDR3 region has the DNA TGCAGCGCCGATCGACAGGGGGCTTCCTATGGCTACACCTTC. It is translated as CSADRQGASYGYTF.

J is TRBJ1-3 and V is TRBV11-2, with 9 positions matching TRBD1. The germline V gene has CDR1 SGHAT and CDR2 FQNNGV. Trimming removed 3 bases from V and 5 bases from J; junction bases left unmatched: 2. This CDR3 has 14 residues. DNA for the CDR3: TGTGCCAGCAGCTTCGGACAGGGGAGAAACACCATATATTTT. This encodes CASSFGQGRNTIYF. Complete variable domain (other parts from reference TRBV11-2 and TRBJ1-3): EAGVAQSPRYKIIEKRQSVAFWCNPISGHATLYWYQQILGQGPKLLIQFQNNGVVDDSQLPKDRFSAERLKGVDSTLKIQPAKLEDSAVYLCASSFGQGRNTIYFGEGSWLTVV.

This sequence joins TRBV20-1 and TRBJ1-2; tentative D call: TRBD1 (6 bases). This CDR3 region has 12 residues. Germline V gives CDR1 DFQATT, CDR2 SNEGSKA (reference sequence). V was cut by 5 bases and J by 6 bases, with 13 bases left in between. This CDR3 reads CSASFRGNGYTF. The DNA of the CDR3 is TGCAGTGCTTCTTTCAGGGGAAATGGCTACACCTTC.

This clonotype was seen a handful of times. This rearrangement joins TRBV7-3 to TRBJ2-4; D unclear. V lost 5 bases and J 6 bases, leaving 11 bases between the germline ends. This CDR3 is 13 amino acids long. Germline CDR1 is SGHTA and CDR2 is FQGTGA. The CDR3 bases are TGTGCCAGCAGCACGGACCAAGGAAACATTCAGTACTTC. Its translation: CASSTDQGNIQYF.

The chain couples TRBV20-1 to TRBJ1-2; the D gene is possibly TRBD1 (5 bases). V was trimmed by 2 bases and J by 7 bases, leaving 14 bases between them. This CDR3 spans 13 amino acids. Looked up from germline, CDR1 is DFQATT and CDR2 is SNEGSKA (reference sequence). The CDR3 here is CSARIQGLSGYTF. CDR3 in DNA: TGCAGTGCTAGAATCCAGGGACTCTCTGGCTACACCTTC.

The CDR3 region has the DNA TGTGCCAGCAGCTTAGACCGTGCCGGCAATGAAAAACTGTTTTTT. Its translation is CASSLDRAGNEKLFF. This chain uses TRBV11-2 with TRBJ1-4; D uncertain. Trimming left V 0 bases short and J 5 bases short, with 10 bases between. The germline V gene has CDR1 SGHAT and CDR2 FQNNGV. This CDR3 is built from 15 residues.

This clonotype was counted between two and nine times. This chain joins TRBV29-1 and TRBJ1-5, with D perhaps TRBD1 (6 bases). Trimming stripped 6 bases from V and 0 bases from J, with 15 bases between. Germline V CDR1 and CDR2: SQVTM, ANQGSEA. The CDR3 consists of 15 residues. For the CDR3, the DNA is TGCAGCGTCGGACAGCCTTTTTATAGCAATCAGCCCCAGCATTTT. Translating it yields CSVGQPFYSNQPQHF.

This clonotype was seen repeatedly, ten times or more. This chain connects TRBV11-2 to TRBJ2-1, with 9 nucleotides matching TRBD2. This CDR3 has 14 amino acids. Germline CDR1 is SGHAT and CDR2 is FQNNGV. With V trimmed by 4 bases and J by 5 bases, 3 bases remained unmatched. DNA for the CDR3: TGTGCCAGCAGCTCGCTAGCGGGGAACAATGAGCAGTTCTTC. This translates into CASSSLAGNNEQFF.

The CDR3 DNA reads as TGTGCCAGCAGTTTGATGGAGACCCAGTACTTC. Its protein is CASSLMETQYF. V is TRBV12-3 or TRBV12-4 and J is TRBJ2-5; no clear D gene. The CDR3 covers 11 residues. The ends were cut back, 3 bases at V and 5 bases at J, with 4 bases in the middle.

This clonotype showed up many times. V usage is TRBV3-1 and J usage is TRBJ2-5, with D unclear. Per germline, CDR1 LGHDT and CDR2 YNNKEL (reference sequence). V was trimmed by 2 bases and J by 2 bases, leaving 9 bases between them. This CDR3 has 14 amino acids. The CDR3 bases are TGTGCCAGCAGCCAACAGACGCAGCAAGAGACCCAGTACTTC. This gives the protein CASSQQTQQETQYF.

The chain carries TRBV20-1 and TRBJ2-1, with 11 bases that match TRBD2. Germline loops: CDR1 DFQATT, CDR2 SNEGSKA (reference sequence). CDR3 length: 16 amino acids. Trimming at V came to 6 bases and at J to 3 bases, leaving 10 bases not matched to a gene. The CDR3 protein is CSALNFGTSGYNEQFF. Here the CDR3 DNA reads TGCAGTGCCCTTAATTTTGGGACTAGCGGCTACAATGAGCAGTTCTTC.

At least ten counts were recorded for this clonotype. The chain is built from TRBV30 and TRBJ1-5; D is unclear. Looked up from germline, CDR1 is GTSNPN and CDR2 is SVGIG (reference sequence). Between the trimmed V and J ends, which lost 3 bases and 0 bases, there was a span of 15 bases. This CDR3 has 16 amino acids. The DNA of the CDR3 is TGTGCCTGGAGCGGGAGGCAGGTAAATAGCAATCAGCCCCAGCATTTT. Protein sequence: CAWSGRQVNSNQPQHF.

This clonotype was detected a few times. V usage is TRBV27 and J usage is TRBJ2-5; TRBD1 is a possible D gene (5 bases). V lost 0 bases, J lost 4 bases, and 9 bases lay in between. CDR1 and CDR2 from the germline V gene are MNHEY and SMNVEV (reference sequence). The CDR3 length is 14 residues. CDR3 nucleotide sequence: TGTGCCAGCAGTTTATCAGCAGGGTTAGAGACCCAGTACTTC. It translates to CASSLSAGLETQYF.

A few counts support this clonotype. This chain joins TRBV11-2 and TRBJ2-7, with 7 bases identical to TRBD2. The germline gives CDR1 SGHAT, CDR2 FQNNGV. J was trimmed by 3 bases and V by 3 bases; bases with no gene match: 8. This CDR3 spans 15 amino acids. CDR3 sequence (DNA): TGTGCCAGCAGCTTTGGCCGGGGGGTTAACTACGAGCAGTACTTC. Amino acid sequence: CASSFGRGVNYEQYF.

The chain couples TRBV7-9 to TRBJ1-4, with unresolved D. CDR1 is SEHNR, CDR2 FQNEAQ, per germline (reference sequence). The CDR3 sequence is 15 residues long. Trimming pared 2 bases from V and 0 bases from J, leaving 7 bases between. CDR3 in DNA: TGTGCCAGCAGCTTAAGTGGAGCAACTAATGAAAAACTGTTTTTT. It yields the protein CASSLSGATNEKLFF.

V gene TRBV11-2 combines with J gene TRBJ1-2; TRBD1 is a possible D gene (5 bases). The CDR3 is 18 amino acids. In germline, CDR1 is SGHAT, CDR2 FQNNGV. Trimming removed 1 base from V and 12 bases from J, with 30 bases in between. CDR3 nucleotides: TGTGCCAGCAGCTTAGTTCCCATCTCGCAGGGCTCGAATTACGGCAACACCTTC. This sequence encodes CASSLVPISQGSNYGNTF.

The chain has TRBV20-1 and TRBJ2-1; 13 bases align to TRBD2. V shed 6 bases and J 7 bases; nucleotides not matched to a gene: 9. Germline CDR1 and CDR2: DFQATT and SNEGSKA (reference sequence). CDR3 length: 15 residues. Written as DNA, the CDR3 is TGCAGTGCATCTCCACTAGCGGGGGGGCTAAATGAGCAGTTCTTC. It encodes CSASPLAGGLNEQFF.

The chain has TRBV11-2 and TRBJ1-6; TRBD1 matches at 7 bases. The ends lost 6 bases at V and 0 bases at J; junction bases unmatched: 8. Germline assignment: CDR1 SGHAT and CDR2 FQNNGV. This CDR3 contains 17 residues. CDR3 region: CASRFGTASSYNSPLHF. The CDR3 DNA is TGTGCCAGCAGGTTCGGGACAGCCAGCTCCTATAATTCACCCCTCCACTTT.

This clonotype was seen repeatedly, ten times or more. This chain joins TRBV5-1 and TRBJ1-2; TRBD1 aligns across 8 bases. Trimming cost V 4 bases and J 4 bases; bases outside gene matches: 6. The CDR3 covers 14 residues. Germline loops: CDR1 SGHRS, CDR2 YFSETQ. CDR3 loop: CASSPGTGFYGYTF. Here the CDR3 DNA reads TGCGCCAGCAGCCCCGGGACAGGCTTCTATGGCTACACCTTC.

The V and J genes are TRBV7-3 and TRBJ1-1; TRBD1 agrees at 8 bases. Germline CDR1 and CDR2: SGHTA and FQGTGA. Trimming removed 1 base from V and 1 base from J; junction bases left unmatched: 2. CDR3 size: 15 residues. Here the CDR3 DNA reads TGTGCCAGCAGCTTAAGCGGACAGGGGAACACTGAAGCTTTCTTT. As protein: CASSLSGQGNTEAFF.

In this sample, this clonotype turned up many times. The rearrangement uses TRBV6-5 and TRBJ1-6, with 9 bases that match TRBD1. After removal of 7 bases from V and 5 bases from J, the junction contained 6 bases not matched to a gene. This CDR3 region has 15 residues. In germline, CDR1 is MNHEY, CDR2 SVGAGI. The CDR3, as DNA: TGTGCCAGCAACACAGGGGGCGCGAATAATTCACCCCTCCACTTT. It specifies CASNTGGANNSPLHF.

This clonotype was seen at least ten times. The chain recombines TRBV27 with TRBJ2-7, with D perhaps matching TRBD1 or TRBD2 (6 bases each). CDR3 length equals 15 residues. Germline V CDR1 and CDR2: MNHEY, SMNVEV (reference sequence). The V end lost 5 bases, the J end lost 2 bases, and 16 bases lay between the germline ends. CDR3 coding DNA: TGTGCCAGCAGTCTGGCGGGACATCCCCCCTACGAGCAGTACTTC. Its translation: CASSLAGHPPYEQYF.